This T cell receptor beta chain was documented in a study of early T cells in non-severe SARS-CoV-2 infection. Study information: Chains were not paired, and sequencing was done on bulk RNA from unsorted whole blood. Regarding the study as a whole: Matches to VDJdb favored anti-spike CD8 responses and missed private and CD4 specificities.

The protocol attached unique molecular identifiers to individual cDNA molecules. MiXCR was run by TCRdb on the 5' RACE reads, yielding one entry per CDR3 protein. This sample yields 60,000 to 75,000 distinct CDR3 sequences, of which 10% to 15% are seen a single time; over 1.3% belongs to the top ten. Notes on this clonotype: What it recognizes is unknown.

Sequenced material: whole blood, taken at baseline. The TCR comes from an adult who was a healthcare worker with PCR-confirmed SARS-CoV-2 infection or an uninfected control (not recorded which).

The CDR3 DNA reads as TGCGCCAGCAGCCAACTCGCGGGAGGGCCTAGTGAGCAGTTCTTC. This gives the protein CASSQLAGGPSEQFF. The chain uses TRBV4-3 and TRBJ2-1; 9 nucleotides align to TRBD2. From germline, CDR1 is LGHNA and CDR2 YSLEER. Losses at the gene ends were 2 bases for V and 9 bases for J; bases not matched to a gene: 8. The CDR3 runs 15 residues.